This T cell receptor (beta chain) was captured by sequencing in a study of cytomegalovirus exposure and HLA in healthy donors (dated by TCRdb to 2015 to 2018). About the full investigation: An earlier analysis of several hundred of the donors reported 250 to 300 Gb of sequence data and about 120 million unique TCR beta sequences obtained from 150 million to 200 million T cells. Of the 398 genotyped donors, 81% were placed in the genetic ancestry cluster associated with self-reported Caucasian donors. High-throughput TCR immunosequencing, statistical association of individual TCRs with disease status, and machine learning were combined to predict cytomegalovirus infection status. A later analysis re-analyzed previously published TCR beta repertoires from hundreds of donors and added high-resolution HLA genotyping to study TCR occurrence patterns. Because of strong linkage in the cohort, a few DR-DQ haplotypes were treated as single units for association and clustering. The study aimed to test whether signatures of past pathogen exposure could be identified by cataloging public T cell receptors. An early release that covered 640 HLA-typed donors contained approximately 300 gigabases of sequencing data and tens of millions of unique TCR sequences. HLA typing covered class I and class II loci at four-digit resolution. All discovery cohort repertoires had been generated on a single sequencing platform. Among under 450 genotyped donors of the cohort, an average of about 240,000 unique TCR beta nucleotide sequences were sequenced per donor, roughly a sixth of them non-productive. In addition to the first cohort of 666 subjects, a separate validation cohort of around 110 different subjects was used. The study profiled the T cell repertoires of about 720 subjects by immunosequencing and related them to cytomegalovirus serostatus. The number of donors typed differed by locus, with 629-630 for A, B, C, DRB1 and DQB1, over 500 for DQA1, 606 for DPA1, and under 490 for DPB1. Rather than using new phenotypic data, the later analysis identified candidate immune exposures from TCR beta sequences and from how often those sequences occurred across donors. A later genetic analysis took genome-wide SNP genotypes for about 65% of the roughly 670 donors and used that subset as a discovery cohort. In an earlier analysis of around 540 of the donors, high-throughput TCR beta sequencing was used to judge whether each TCR beta V gene segment behaved as functional or pseudogenic. Donor age, sex, ethnicity and CMV serostatus were compiled together with the repertoire data.

Concerning this clone itself: Its antigen is still unknown. No base-level quality is on record; no much larger clone is a single base apart.

Preparation of the library involved the immunoSEQ multiplex PCR assay. The multiplex PCR relied on a mix of 60 forward primers for TCR Vbeta segments and 13 reverse primers for TCR Jbeta segments. A multiplex PCR assay on genomic DNA amplified the CDR3 region of rearranged TCR beta genes. The Illumina HiSeq System was used to sequence the amplified TCR beta libraries as 87-base-pair reads. The study's processing was this. A later analysis tallied roughly 80 million unique TCR beta chains across the 700 or so repertoires, and around 10 million of those chains were shared by two or more donors. A nearest-neighbor algorithm error-corrected the raw reads and collapsed the reads into unique sequences, merging closely related sequences to remove PCR and sequencing errors. V, D and J gene segments were assigned by aligning CDR3 sequences to IMGT reference sequences. For a sequence to be retained, a match of at least six nucleotides was required to both a V gene segment and a J gene segment. Rearrangements were classified as productive when the CDR3 lacked stop codons and remained in frame with V and J, and all other rearrangements were classified as non-productive. CDR3 was defined by IMGT convention, running from the second conserved V-encoded cysteine to the conserved J-encoded phenylalanine. The earlier analysis of roughly 590 of the donors excluded sequences that lacked an unambiguous match to a single V gene segment. An earlier analysis of 587 of the donors classified V segments as functional when productive rearrangements were above 56.7% and as segregating when the standard deviation between donors was above 5%. To diagnose cytomegalovirus status from the catalog of TCR beta chain sequences, a statistical classification framework was built. V and J gene assignment, in a later analysis, came from comparing TCR nucleotide sequences with IMGT/GENE-DB human TR gene sequences. Using the TCRdist pipeline, a later analysis assigned CDR3 sequences along with most-parsimonious VDJ recombination scenarios. In a later analysis, each TCR beta chain was defined by its CDR3 amino acid sequence together with its V-gene family, and reads lacking a unique V-gene family were excluded. A later analysis removed 550 to 650 highly shared, low-generation-probability nucleotide sequences to deal with suspected cross-contamination and a sequencing artifact. A later analysis calculated a clonal expansion index for each public chain from normalized within-repertoire ranks of inferred template counts. In a later analysis, generation probabilities were computed using a VDJ recombination model fitted to out-of-frame rearrangements, and the results were checked against IGoR. Hypergeometric tests were used in a later analysis to score TCR-TCR, TCR-HLA and TCR-CMV co-occurrence, with a repertoire-size bias correction applied to the TCR pairs. In a later analysis, false discovery rates were estimated by permuting HLA or CMV assignments 20 times. In a later analysis, co-occurring TCRs were grouped using DBSCAN, with TCRdist sequence similarity added in when clustering inside HLA-allele-positive subsets. Repertoires with fewer than 30,000 or more than 120,000 public chains, plus five repertoires with anomalous nucleotide sharing, were excluded from co-occurrence clustering. Entries here come from immuneACCESS through TCRdb and include only in-frame sequences with V and J called. Some clones fail to appear in such tables; in the studies checked, an unresolved V gene covers under half of the shortfall, and the cause of the remainder is unknown. For V, J and clone size, that table is used; D and trimming come from the DNA. In all, the sample holds 35,000 to 45,000 clones, and 90% of those were seen once. Together, the top ten hold less than 3% of the sample.

The cohort consisted of some 730 healthy bone marrow donors. At the time of sampling, every cohort member was nominally healthy, though immune exposures that went unrecorded were likely present. The donor was CMV seronegative and was included in the group of 352 seronegative cohort members. Each donor provided a peripheral blood sample, and peripheral blood mononuclear cells were used for TCR beta sequencing. The Qiagen DNeasy Blood Extraction Kit was used to extract genomic DNA from the blood cell samples. What the research found in general, with its limitations: In both the original and validation cohorts, the classifier was reported to diagnose cytomegalovirus status with high specificity and sensitivity. In an earlier analysis of over 550 of the donors, most TCR beta V segments were observed in productive rearrangements about 87% or about 30% of the time, broadly matching IMGT annotations. In this cohort, only TCR beta chains were sequenced, and detectable features were limited by the absence of alpha or paired-chain data. In a later genetic analysis, fewer N-insertions in productive TCRs were reported among donors in an Asian-associated ancestry cluster than the roughly 700-donor mean. In a later analysis, the rate of TCR association differed among HLA loci, with DRB1 alleles having the most associated TCRs and HLA-C alleles having the fewest. Because counts were too low, approximately 15 rarely observed V segments, including chromosome 9 orphons, were excluded from the earlier analysis of 587 of the donors. A later analysis found that most CMV-associated TCR beta chains appeared HLA-restricted, with HLA associations seemingly driven largely by CMV exposure. Correlated functional status among segregating V segments might reflect linkage disequilibrium, but an unknown experimental factor could not be ruled out. A later analysis found that HLA-associated TCR beta chains were more clonally expanded and had lower generation probabilities than equally common non-associated chains. A further reported finding was that TCR beta sequences accurately predicted the HLA-A and HLA-B alleles for most subjects in the first cohort. The authors suggested that the approach could potentially be extended to other disease states and immunological phenotypes. Strong co-occurrence of HLA alleles, especially DR and DQ, made assigning TCR associations to individual alleles difficult. The sequencing pipeline was judged likely to have produced a cluster of highly shared sequence variants as a technical artifact. In the study, 150 to 200 TCR beta chains were listed as associated with cytomegalovirus. Roughly uniform sequencing depth across donors was assumed in presence/absence analyses, although this assumption may not hold. Three of the identified cytomegalovirus-associated TCR beta chains were confirmed in vitro to be specific for cytomegalovirus antigens. Immune exposure information for the cohort was limited to CMV serostatus. V-gene and J-gene trimming of TCR beta chains was associated with a missense DCLRE1C variant in a later genetic analysis, and the association was replicated in an independent cohort. According to a later analysis, parvovirus B19, influenza, CMV and Epstein-Barr virus appeared linked to several top co-occurrence clusters. HLA typing was unavailable for some donors at each locus, so association tests used only the typed subset. In a later analysis, over 15,000 TCR beta sequences were associated with specific HLA alleles at a false discovery rate of 0.05. Most TCR sequences were seen in very few donors, while some public TCRs were found in many individuals.

The sequenced sample was PBMCs. The sequence was collected from a young woman in good health and CMV-seronegative.

The CDR3 region reads CAWSHQQGVFNEQFF. The DNA sequence is as follows: TGTGCCTGGAGTCACCAACAGGGGGTTTTCAATGAGCAGTTCTTC. The V and J genes are TRBV30 and TRBJ2-1; TRBD1 matches 8 bases in the middle. The CDR3 numbers 15 residues from cysteine through phenylalanine. Of the read, only the CDR3 DNA is kept; its 45 bases are in frame from base 1. Via the germline V gene (reference sequence), CDR1 is GTSNPN and CDR2 SVGIG. The V end gives up 2 bases and the J end 6 bases, leaving 9 bases in the junction not matched to a gene.